Presented here are 11 T cell receptor beta chains from one specimen sequenced in a study of control samples from healthy donors and cancer patients. The assay was immunoSEQ multiplex PCR, and TCRdb's table has in-frame clones only and misses some. The data hold about 140,000 clones, with about 89% observed a single time. The specimen sequenced was blood. These receptors were collected from a man aged 18 to 35 in good health.

The J gene is TRBJ1-6, the V gene TRBV7-2, with D unclear. Germline V gene data show CDR1 as SGHTA and CDR2 as FQGNSA. V was shortened by 5 bases and J by 8 bases, with 10 bases between the two germline ends. This CDR3 comprises 13 residues. CDR3 sequence (DNA): TGTGCCAGCAGCCCCCCCGTCGATTCACCCCTCCACTTT. Encoded protein: CASSPPVDSPLHF.

V is TRBV4-2 and J is TRBJ2-7; no reliable D call. This CDR3 is built from 15 residues. Trimming left V 4 bases short and J 1 base short, with 14 bases between. Germline CDR1 is LGHNA and CDR2 is YNFKEQ. The CDR3 DNA reads as TGTGCCAGCAGCCCCCAAACCGACGGGTCCTACGAGCAGTACTTC. Translating it yields CASSPQTDGSYEQYF.

This chain connects TRBV5-1 to TRBJ1-1; the D is unclear. Germline V gene sequence: CDR1 SGHRS, CDR2 YFSETQ. V lost 0 bases, J lost 2 bases, and 8 bases lay in between. The CDR3 runs to 14 residues. The CDR3 protein is CASSLVSANTEAFF. The CDR3 DNA is TGCGCCAGCAGCTTGGTGTCGGCTAACACTGAAGCTTTCTTT.

Only one count was recorded for this clone. This sequence joins TRBV19 and TRBJ2-1; 8 nucleotides match TRBD2. J gave up 7 bases and V 7 bases, and 12 bases lay outside the gene matches. The CDR3 extends over 15 amino acids. Germline-derived CDR1 and CDR2 are LNHDA and SQIVND (reference sequence). Here the CDR3 DNA reads TGTGCCAGTAACCTCTCGGGGGGGTTGAGGAATGAGCAGTTCTTC. It yields the protein CASNLSGGLRNEQFF. Based on the CDR3 plus reference TRBV19 and TRBJ2-1, the full variable domain is DGGITQSPKYLFRKEGQNVTLSCEQNLNHDAMYWYRQDPGQGLRLIYYSQIVNDFQKGDIAEGYSVSREKKESFPLTVTSAQKNPTAFYLCASNLSGGLRNEQFFGPGTRLTVL.

V is TRBV9 and J is TRBJ1-2; TRBD1 matches at 9 bases. There are 16 residues in the CDR3. V trimming: 0 bases; J trimming: 3 bases; junction bases outside the gene matches: 6. Germline V gene data show CDR1 as SGDLS and CDR2 as YYNGEE. DNA of the CDR3: TGTGCCAGCAGCGTAGTGCCGGGACAGGGATACTATGGCTACACCTTC. Its protein is CASSVVPGQGYYGYTF.

This clone was counted between two and nine times. The V call is TRBV11-3, the J call TRBJ1-6, with unresolved D. V was clipped by 3 bases and J by 5 bases, with 8 bases between them. Germline loops: CDR1 SGHNT, CDR2 YENEEA. CDR3 length equals 14 residues. CDR3 sequence reads: CASSFTSNNSPLHF. CDR3 coding DNA: TGTGCCAGCAGCTTTACCAGCAATAATTCACCCCTCCACTTT. Full variable domain (missing parts from reference TRBV11-3 and TRBJ1-6): EAGVVQSPRYKIIEKKQPVAFWCNPISGHNTLYWYLQNLGQGPELLIRYENEEAVDDSQLPKDRFSAERLKGVDSTLKIQPAELGDSAVYLCASSFTSNNSPLHFGNGTRLTVT.

The chain is built from TRBV21-1 and TRBJ2-3; TRBD1 is the table's D call and was not checked against the DNA. TRBV21-1 is given as a pseudogene. The CDR3 is 15 amino acids. For the CDR3, the DNA is TGTGCCAGCAGCATCCCCCAGGGGGGAACAGATACGCAGTATTTT. It codes for CASSIPQGGTDTQYF.

The chain has TRBV7-2 and TRBJ1-2, with D tentatively TRBD1 (6 bases). This CDR3 region has 14 residues. The germline gives CDR1 SGHTA, CDR2 FQGNSA. V was clipped by 9 bases and J by 6 bases, with 20 bases between them. CDR3 sequence reads: CASEGGFVVDGYTF. DNA for the CDR3: TGTGCCAGTGAGGGGGGCTTCGTTGTAGATGGCTACACCTTC.

This clone is a singleton in its sample. The chain links TRBV9 to TRBJ2-7, with D maybe TRBD1 (6 bases). Germline V CDR1 and CDR2: SGDLS, YYNGEE. V lost 1 base, J lost 2 bases, and 10 bases lay in between. The CDR3 is made up of 14 amino acids. The DNA of the CDR3 is TGTGCCAGCAGCGTACTGGGACAACCCTACGAGCAGTACTTC. It translates to CASSVLGQPYEQYF.

J is TRBJ2-7 and V is TRBV27, with 10 positions matching TRBD1. The CDR3 consists of 15 residues. The germline V gene encodes CDR1 MNHEY and CDR2 SMNVEV (reference sequence). The trim removed 5 bases at V and 4 bases at J, leaving 8 bases unmatched. For the CDR3, the DNA is TGTGCCAGCAGTAACCGGGACAGGGGTCTTTACGAGCAGTACTTC. Protein sequence: CASSNRDRGLYEQYF.

This rearrangement joins TRBV3-1 (or the pseudogene TRBV3-2) to TRBJ1-1; the D is unclear. The V gene's germline CDR1 is LGHDT and CDR2 YNNKEL (reference sequence). The CDR3 has 13 residues. The ends were cut back, 7 bases at V and 4 bases at J, with 13 bases in the middle. As DNA, the CDR3 is TGTGCCAGCACCTTGAGGCGGTTCACTGAAGCTTTCTTT. Amino acid sequence: CASTLRRFTEAFF.